The 22 T cell receptor beta chains reported below all come from one sample, sequenced in a study of T cells after posttransplantation cyclophosphamide. Repertoires were generated with immunoSEQ multiplex PCR, while TCRdb's copy carries only in-frame clones and drops some. The sample lists tens of thousands of clones, 90% to 95% seen once, with 2.9% in the top ten. The sequencing sample was made of PBMCs. All receptors come from a woman in her 30s in good health and a related stem cell transplant donor.

The chain carries TRBV28 and TRBJ1-4; 9 bases are a match to TRBD1. The J segment lost 6 bases and the V segment lost 5 bases, leaving 16 bases of the junction unmatched. The CDR3 loop spans 18 amino acids. Germline V gene data show CDR1 as MDHEN and CDR2 as SYDVKM. The CDR3: CASSPRDRVFSKDEKLFF. The CDR3, as DNA: TGTGCCAGCAGTCCTCGGGACAGGGTTTTTTCCAAGGATGAAAAACTGTTTTTT.

V gene TRBV7-9 combines with J gene TRBJ1-2; the D gene is possibly TRBD1 (5 bases). V gave up 4 bases and J gave up 1 base, with 13 bases separating them. Germline lookup yields CDR1 SEHNR and CDR2 FQNEAQ (reference sequence). The CDR3 is 15 amino acids. This CDR3 is CASSYPGGSNYGYTF. In DNA form, the CDR3 reads TGTGCCAGCAGCTATCCGGGGGGGAGTAACTATGGCTACACCTTC.

This clone was observed once. The genes are TRBV10-1 and TRBJ2-2; TRBD1 agrees at 9 bases. There are 15 residues in the CDR3. J was trimmed by 6 bases and V by 4 bases; bases with no gene match: 6. From germline, CDR1 is WNHNN and CDR2 SYGVQD (reference sequence). The CDR3 nucleotides read TGCGCCAGCAGTGTACACAGGGGGCTTCCCGGGGAGCTGTTTTTT. Amino acids: CASSVHRGLPGELFF.

The V call is TRBV6-4, the J call TRBJ2-3, with D possibly TRBD2 on 7 matching bases. Deletions cut 2 bases from V and 4 bases from J, with 10 bases between. Germline V gene lookup returns CDR1 MRHNA and CDR2 SNTAGT. The CDR3 spans 14 residues. CDR3 loop: CASSDGGAADTQYF. In DNA form, the CDR3 reads TGTGCCAGCAGTGACGGGGGGGCCGCAGATACGCAGTATTTT.

V gene TRBV7-6 combines with J gene TRBJ2-3; 8 nucleotides match TRBD2. Trimming took 4 bases from V and 1 from J; bases not matched to a gene: 4. Germline values: CDR1 SGHVS, CDR2 FNYEAQ. The CDR3 is made up of 15 amino acids. CDR3 in amino acids: CASSSPAGGTDTQYF. DNA for the CDR3: TGTGCCAGCAGCTCCCCAGCGGGGGGCACAGATACGCAGTATTTT.

The chain couples TRBV5-6 to TRBJ1-1; a weak D match, TRBD1 (6 bases). The germline V gene has CDR1 SGHDT and CDR2 YYEEEE. Trimming removed 0 bases at V and 6 bases at J, with 9 bases between. This CDR3 region has 13 residues. In nucleotides, the CDR3 is TGTGCCAGCAGCTTGGTAACAGGGTCTGAAGCTTTCTTT. It is translated as CASSLVTGSEAFF.

The chain combines TRBV7-2 with TRBJ1-2; a possible D gene is TRBD1 (6 bases). V shed 3 bases and J shed 8 bases, with 13 bases lying between them. The CDR3 loop spans 13 amino acids. Germline V gene data show CDR1 as SGHTA and CDR2 as FQGNSA. CDR3 DNA: TGTGCCAGCAGCTTCACAGGGTTGATGGGCTACACCTTC. This translates into CASSFTGLMGYTF.

In its sample, this clone was seen once. The rearrangement uses TRBV4-1 and TRBJ1-6; D is unresolved. Between the trimmed V and J ends, which lost 0 bases and 0 bases, there was a span of 9 bases. CDR1 is MGHRA, CDR2 YSYEKL, per germline. This CDR3 has 17 amino acids. CDR3 residues: CASSQDPPSSYNSPLHF. For the CDR3, the DNA is TGCGCCAGCAGCCAAGACCCCCCGAGCTCCTATAATTCACCCCTCCACTTT.

The chain uses TRBV7-2 and TRBJ1-6, with D maybe TRBD1 (6 bases). Germline V gene data show CDR1 as SGHTA and CDR2 as FQGNSA. Trimming took 5 bases from V and 7 from J, leaving 15 bases between them. This CDR3 has 15 residues. The CDR3 loop is CASSTSGRGNSPLHF. DNA for the CDR3: TGTGCCAGCAGCACCTCGGGCAGGGGCAATTCACCCCTCCACTTT.

The chain recombines TRBV4-3 with TRBJ1-6; D is unresolved. This CDR3 contains 18 residues. V was pared by 0 bases and J by 0 bases, with 12 bases between. From germline, CDR1 is LGHNA and CDR2 YSLEER. The CDR3 nucleotides read TGCGCCAGCAGCCAAGAAACGTCCTCGAGCTCCTATAATTCACCCCTCCACTTT. It codes for CASSQETSSSSYNSPLHF.

The chain is built from TRBV7-3 and TRBJ2-2, with 8 nucleotides matching TRBD2. J gave up 5 bases and V 5 bases, and 4 bases lay outside the gene matches. The CDR3 extends over 14 amino acids. Germline CDR1 SGHTA, CDR2 FQGTGA. The CDR3 nucleotides read TGTGCCAGCAGCCGGGGGGGGCGAACCGGGGAGCTGTTTTTT. As protein: CASSRGGRTGELFF.

This clone was seen a single time. The chain recombines TRBV7-2 with TRBJ1-1; D gene uncertain. Germline V gene data show CDR1 as SGHTA and CDR2 as FQGNSA. Trimming took off 3 bases at V and 1 base at J, with 6 bases between the two ends. The CDR3 is 13 residues long. CDR3 protein: CASSFARNTEAFF. CDR3 DNA sequence: TGTGCCAGCAGCTTCGCTAGGAACACTGAAGCTTTCTTT.

This sequence joins TRBV5-4 and TRBJ2-7, with D possibly TRBD1 on 6 matching bases. This CDR3 comprises 14 residues. Trimming left V 1 base short and J 0 bases short, with 8 bases between. CDR1 is SGHNT and CDR2 is YYREEE in the germline V gene (reference sequence). The CDR3 is CASSLTGSSYEQYF. The CDR3 nucleotides are TGTGCCAGCAGCTTGACAGGGAGCTCCTACGAGCAGTACTTC.

This clone was counted between two and nine times. The genes are TRBV18 and TRBJ1-1, with TRBD1 matching over 8 bases. The CDR3 sequence is 17 residues long. Germline V gene sequence: CDR1 KGHSH, CDR2 LQKENI. J was trimmed by 4 bases and V by 4 bases; bases with no gene match: 14. CDR3 DNA sequence: TGTGCCAGCTCACTCAACCTCCAGGGGGCAAGAGGCACTGAAGCTTTCTTT. Amino acids: CASSLNLQGARGTEAFF.

The J gene is TRBJ1-2, the V gene TRBV5-6, with D possibly TRBD1 on 6 matching bases. This CDR3 region has 13 residues. The ends were cut back, 4 bases at V and 4 bases at J, with 11 bases in the middle. CDR1 SGHDT and CDR2 YYEEEE come from the germline V gene. The DNA for the CDR3 is TGTGCCAGCAGCCCGGGCAGGGGCTATGGCTACACCTTC. This gives the protein CASSPGRGYGYTF.

The V gene is TRBV28, the J gene TRBJ1-2; D unresolved. This CDR3 contains 15 residues. Trimming cost V 5 bases and J 5 bases, with 18 bases left between them. The germline CDR1 and CDR2 sequences are MDHEN and SYDVKM. CDR3 region: CASSLTGSKVYGYTF. As DNA, the CDR3 is TGTGCCAGCAGTCTTACGGGGTCTAAAGTGTATGGCTACACCTTC.

This chain uses TRBV7-6 with TRBJ2-2; the match to TRBD2 covers 8 bases. CDR3 length: 15 residues. Trimming took 1 base from V and 3 from J; bases not matched to a gene: 1. CDR1 and CDR2 from the germline V gene are SGHVS and FNYEAQ. CDR3 sequence (DNA): TGTGCCAGCAGCTTAGTACTAGCGGACACCGGGGAGCTGTTTTTT. Its translation: CASSLVLADTGELFF.

The CDR3 loop reads CASSLGSFQKQFF. The CDR3 DNA reads as TGTGCCAGCAGCTTAGGCTCCTTCCAGAAGCAGTTCTTC. The V and J genes are TRBV7-3 and TRBJ2-1; D remains unclear. The germline gives CDR1 SGHTA, CDR2 FQGTGA. Trimming removed 2 bases at V and 11 bases at J, with 13 bases between. The CDR3 spans 13 residues.

This sequence joins TRBV6-5 and TRBJ1-2; 9 bases are a match to TRBD1. V trimming: 4 bases; J trimming: 3 bases; junction bases outside the gene matches: 9. Germline lookup yields CDR1 MNHEY and CDR2 SVGAGI. CDR3 length equals 16 residues. The CDR3: CASSSPGTGWDYGYTF. The CDR3 DNA sequence: TGTGCCAGCAGTTCCCCCGGGACAGGGTGGGACTATGGCTACACCTTC.

V usage is TRBV7-8 and J usage is TRBJ1-1; D is undetermined. Germline V gene data show CDR1 as SGHVS and CDR2 as FQNEAQ. This CDR3 is built from 13 residues. The V end lost 5 bases, the J end lost 1 base, and 8 bases lay between the germline ends. CDR3 sequence: CASSRTRNTEAFF. CDR3 DNA: TGTGCCAGCAGCCGCACACGGAACACTGAAGCTTTCTTT.

The chain couples TRBV29-1 to TRBJ2-1; 7 positions match TRBD2. V gave up 7 bases and J gave up 3 bases; unmatched junction bases: 3. The germline V gene has CDR1 SQVTM and CDR2 ANQGSEA. The length of the CDR3 is 12 residues. This chain's CDR3 is CSARTSYNEQFF. The CDR3 nucleotides read TGCAGCGCCCGGACTAGCTACAATGAGCAGTTCTTC.

This chain connects TRBV9 to TRBJ2-3; no clear D gene. The CDR3 spans 14 residues. Trimming removed 2 bases from V and 0 bases from J, with 7 bases in between. CDR1 is SGDLS and CDR2 is YYNGEE in the germline V gene. DNA of the CDR3: TGTGCCAGCAGCGTGGCAGGTAGCACAGATACGCAGTATTTT. Translation gives CASSVAGSTDTQYF.